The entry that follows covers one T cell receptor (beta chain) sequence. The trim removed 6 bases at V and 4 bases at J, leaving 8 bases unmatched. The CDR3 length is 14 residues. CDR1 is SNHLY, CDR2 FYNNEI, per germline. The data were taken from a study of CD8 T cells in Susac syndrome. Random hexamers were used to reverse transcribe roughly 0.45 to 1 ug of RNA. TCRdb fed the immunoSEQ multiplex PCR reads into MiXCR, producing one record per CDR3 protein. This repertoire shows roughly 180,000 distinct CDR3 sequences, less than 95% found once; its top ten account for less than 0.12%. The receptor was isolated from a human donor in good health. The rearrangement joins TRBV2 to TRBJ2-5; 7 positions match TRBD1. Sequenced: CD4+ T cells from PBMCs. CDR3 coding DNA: TGTGCCAGCAGACCTAGGACAGGAGGAGAGACCCAGTACTTC. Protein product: CASRPRTGGETQYF.